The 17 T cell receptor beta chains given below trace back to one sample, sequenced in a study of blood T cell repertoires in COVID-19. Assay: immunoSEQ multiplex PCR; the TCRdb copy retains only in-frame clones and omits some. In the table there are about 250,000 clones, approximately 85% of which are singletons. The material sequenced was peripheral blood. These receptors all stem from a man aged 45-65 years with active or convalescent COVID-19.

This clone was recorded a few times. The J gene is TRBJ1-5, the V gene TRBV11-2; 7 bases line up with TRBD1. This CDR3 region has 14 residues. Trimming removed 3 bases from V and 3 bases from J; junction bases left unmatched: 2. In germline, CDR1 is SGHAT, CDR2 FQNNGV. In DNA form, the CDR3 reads TGTGCCAGCAGCTTGGACAGGCTCAATCAGCCCCAGCATTTT. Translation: CASSLDRLNQPQHF.

CDR3 amino acids: CASSQGLAGGEEQYF. As DNA, the CDR3 is TGTGCCAGCAGCCAAGGGCTAGCGGGAGGGGAAGAGCAGTACTTC. This chain connects TRBV4-2 to TRBJ2-7; 12 nucleotides line up with TRBD2. Germline CDR1 reads LGHNA; CDR2 reads YNFKEQ. The CDR3 spans 15 residues. V dropped 1 base and J dropped 7; count of bases not matched to a gene: 5.

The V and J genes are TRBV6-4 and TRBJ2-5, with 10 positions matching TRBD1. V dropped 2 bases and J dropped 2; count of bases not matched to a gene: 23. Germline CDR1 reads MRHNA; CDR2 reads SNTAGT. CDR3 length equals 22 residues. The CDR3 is CASSDPKKTGGRPSGSQETQYF. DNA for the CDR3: TGTGCCAGCAGTGACCCTAAGAAGACAGGGGGCCGCCCTAGCGGTTCTCAAGAGACCCAGTACTTC.

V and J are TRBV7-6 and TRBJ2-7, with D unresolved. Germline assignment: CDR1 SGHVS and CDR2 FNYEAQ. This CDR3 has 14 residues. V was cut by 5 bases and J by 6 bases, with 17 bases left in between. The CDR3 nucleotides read TGTGCCAGCAGCCCCGACGGCGGCCAAGGCGAGCAGTACTTC. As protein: CASSPDGGQGEQYF.

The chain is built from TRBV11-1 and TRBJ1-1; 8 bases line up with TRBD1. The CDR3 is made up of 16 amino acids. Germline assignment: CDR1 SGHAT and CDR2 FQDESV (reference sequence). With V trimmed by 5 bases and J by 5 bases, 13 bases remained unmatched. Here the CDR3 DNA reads TGTGCCAGCAGCCACCCGCAGGGACAGGTTCAGACTGAAGCTTTCTTT. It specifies CASSHPQGQVQTEAFF.

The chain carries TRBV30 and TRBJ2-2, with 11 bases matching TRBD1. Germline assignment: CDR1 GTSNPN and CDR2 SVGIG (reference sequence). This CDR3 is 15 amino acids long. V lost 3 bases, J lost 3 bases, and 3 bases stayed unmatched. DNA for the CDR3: TGTGCCTGGAGGGGGACAGGGGGATACACCGGGGAGCTGTTTTTT. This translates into CAWRGTGGYTGELFF.

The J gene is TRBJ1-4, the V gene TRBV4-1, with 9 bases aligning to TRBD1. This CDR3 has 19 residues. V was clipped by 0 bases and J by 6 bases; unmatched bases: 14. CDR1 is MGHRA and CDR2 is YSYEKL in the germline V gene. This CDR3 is CASSQDLQGARSEDEKLFF. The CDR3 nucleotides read TGCGCCAGCAGCCAAGATCTACAGGGGGCCCGATCTGAGGATGAAAAACTGTTTTTT.

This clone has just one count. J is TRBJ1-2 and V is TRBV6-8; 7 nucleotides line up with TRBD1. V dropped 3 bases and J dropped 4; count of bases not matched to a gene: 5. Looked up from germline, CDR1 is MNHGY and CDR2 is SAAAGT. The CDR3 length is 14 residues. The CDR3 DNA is TGTGCCAGCAGTTATGACAGGGTAGTCTATGGCTACACCTTC. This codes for CASSYDRVVYGYTF.

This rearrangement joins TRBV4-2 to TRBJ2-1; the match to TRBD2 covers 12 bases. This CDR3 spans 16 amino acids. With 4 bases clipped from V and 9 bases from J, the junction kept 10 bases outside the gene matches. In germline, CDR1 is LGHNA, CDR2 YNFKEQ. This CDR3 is CASSRESTSGSGEQFF. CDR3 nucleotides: TGTGCCAGCAGCCGAGAGTCGACTAGCGGGAGCGGTGAGCAGTTCTTC.

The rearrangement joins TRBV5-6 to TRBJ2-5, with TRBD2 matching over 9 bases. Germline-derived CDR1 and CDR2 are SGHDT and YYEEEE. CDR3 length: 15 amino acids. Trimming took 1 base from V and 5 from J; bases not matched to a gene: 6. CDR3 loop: CASSLLAGGRETQYF. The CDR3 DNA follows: TGTGCCAGCAGCTTGCTCGCGGGGGGGCGCGAGACCCAGTACTTC.

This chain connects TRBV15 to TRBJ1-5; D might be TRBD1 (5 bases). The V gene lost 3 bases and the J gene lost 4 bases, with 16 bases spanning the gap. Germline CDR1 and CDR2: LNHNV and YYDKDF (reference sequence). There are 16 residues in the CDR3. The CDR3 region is CATSRLEGSINQPQHF. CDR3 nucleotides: TGTGCCACCAGCAGGTTGGAGGGGTCGATAAATCAGCCCCAGCATTTT. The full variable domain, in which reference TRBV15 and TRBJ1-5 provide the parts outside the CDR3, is DAMVIQNPRYQVTQFGKPVTLSCSQTLNHNVMYWYQQKSSQAPKLLFHYYDKDFNNEADTPDNFQSRRPNTSFCFLDIRSPGLGDTAMYLCATSRLEGSINQPQHFGDGTRLSIL.

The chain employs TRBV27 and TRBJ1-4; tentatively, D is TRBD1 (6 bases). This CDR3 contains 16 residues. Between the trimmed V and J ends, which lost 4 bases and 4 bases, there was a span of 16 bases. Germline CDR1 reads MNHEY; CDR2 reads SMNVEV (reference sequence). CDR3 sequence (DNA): TGTGCCAGCAGTTCCTCCCCGGGACAAATTAATGAAAAACTGTTTTTT. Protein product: CASSSSPGQINEKLFF.

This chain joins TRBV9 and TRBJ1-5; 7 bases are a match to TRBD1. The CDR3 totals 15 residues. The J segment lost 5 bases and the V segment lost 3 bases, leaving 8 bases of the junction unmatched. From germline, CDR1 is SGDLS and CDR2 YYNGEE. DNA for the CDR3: TGTGCCAGCAGCGCCGTGGGACAGATTCATCAGCCCCAGCATTTT. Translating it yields CASSAVGQIHQPQHF.

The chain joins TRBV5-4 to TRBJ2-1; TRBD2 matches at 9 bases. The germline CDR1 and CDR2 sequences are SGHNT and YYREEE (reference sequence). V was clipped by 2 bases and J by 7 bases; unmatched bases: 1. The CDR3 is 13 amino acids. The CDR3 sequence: CASSFAGGNEQFF. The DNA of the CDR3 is TGTGCCAGCAGCTTCGCGGGAGGGAATGAGCAGTTCTTC.

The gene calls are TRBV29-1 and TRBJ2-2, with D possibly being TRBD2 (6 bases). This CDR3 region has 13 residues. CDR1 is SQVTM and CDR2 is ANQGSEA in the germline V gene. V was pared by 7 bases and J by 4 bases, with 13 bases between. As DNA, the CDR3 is TGCAGCGGCGGAGGGCCCGGCACCGGGGAGCTGTTTTTT. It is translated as CSGGGPGTGELFF.

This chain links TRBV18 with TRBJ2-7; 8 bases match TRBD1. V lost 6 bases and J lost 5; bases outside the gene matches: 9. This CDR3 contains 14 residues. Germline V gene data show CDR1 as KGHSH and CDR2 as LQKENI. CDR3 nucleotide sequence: TGTGCCAGCTCGCGACAGGGGTCGCAGGACGAGCAGTACTTC. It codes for CASSRQGSQDEQYF. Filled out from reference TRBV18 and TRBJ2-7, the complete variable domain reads NAGVMQNPRHLVRRRGQEARLRCSPMKGHSHVYWYRQLPEEGLKFMVYLQKENIIDESGMPKERFSAEFPKEGPSILRIQQVVRGDSAAYFCASSRQGSQDEQYFGPGTRLTVT.

Here the CDR3 DNA reads TGTGCCAGCAGCCCTTTCTCGGGGAGCACAGATACGCAGTATTTT. Translation gives CASSPFSGSTDTQYF. The chain recombines TRBV5-5 with TRBJ2-3; D is perhaps TRBD2 (5 bases). Deletions cut 4 bases from V and 0 bases from J, with 12 bases between. Germline CDR1 and CDR2: SGHKS and YYEKEE (reference sequence). The CDR3 extends over 15 amino acids.